This T cell receptor beta chain originates from a study of blood T cells in healthy people across ages (dated by TCRdb to between 2015 and 2016). Broadly, across the study: In model experiments, template switching captured about one uniquely barcoded TCR beta cDNA molecule for every two T cells. The study measured age-related changes in TCR beta repertoire diversity using deep sequencing normalized with unique cDNA molecular identifiers. The donors were divided into four age groups: young (average roughly 15 years), middle-aged (approximately 39), aged (under 70) and long-lived (82). Donors of different ages were randomly distributed across sequencing lanes to avoid experimental bias. Using the same blood draw, the study looked at two additional independent replicas of 1 million unique cDNA reads for two donors, one aged 18 to 30 and the other aged 80 or older. The study at large found these results: Observed TCR beta diversity correlated strongly with the percentage of naive T cells measured by flow cytometry. Compared with the aged group, more naive CD4+ T cells, fewer expanded clones and increased TCR diversity were shown by the long-lived group, suggesting age selection. Observed TCR beta diversity per million T cells fell roughly linearly with age, and a significant reduction was already apparent by age roughly 40. Conclusive comparison of naive and antigen-experienced compartments was prevented by the profiling of bulk unsorted PBMCs. Because the CMV infection status of the donors was unknown, age-related changes in expanded clonotypes may potentially have been confounded. Estimates of total diversity based on one million sequenced T cells were considered lower bounds and underestimates.

Regarding this clonotype: Its antigen target is currently unknown. No quality values exist for individual bases; no much larger clone is one base distant.

Donors were 35 to 40 systemically healthy Caucasian individuals from Russia aged roughly 6 to 95 years. Around 10 milliliters of peripheral blood were collected from each donor into EDTA-treated Vacutainer tubes. PBMCs were isolated by Ficoll-Paque density-gradient centrifugation, with at least 6 million obtained per sample. Total RNA was extracted from PBMCs with Trizol reagent, with at least 6 micrograms obtained per sample. For every donor, flow cytometry on a PBMC aliquot measured the percentage of naive CD45RAhigh/CD27high T cells. Libraries were prepared through 5' RACE. The sequencing machine was an Illumina HiSeq 2500. A second PCR of about 6 to 12 cycles was performed with a sample-barcoded 5' primer and a J-beta primer mix. Each TCR beta cDNA molecule received a unique molecular identifier from a template-switch 5' adaptor carrying 12 random nucleotides. Each sample yielded at least 2.5 million CDR3-containing paired-end reads. The Mint cDNA synthesis kit, primed by a TRBC-specific oligonucleotide, was used to synthesize first-strand cDNA from all RNA. Following uracil-DNA glycosylase treatment, all cDNA underwent a first 18-cycle PCR with the universal primers M1SS and BC2_uni_R. In the original analysis: Each sample was normalized by randomly selecting 1 million high-quality reads, each carrying a distinct molecular identifier. Instead of being binned into consensus sequences, reads that shared molecular identifiers were thrown out. MiTCR, run with a Q25 quality threshold and the strictest error-elimination algorithm, handled CDR3 identification, clonotype clustering and error correction. A nonparametric unseen species model using Euler transformation provided a lower-bound estimate of total TCR beta diversity. TCRdb reanalyzed the raw reads on its own, using fastp at Q25 for trimming and MiXCR for clone calling, and kept in-frame beta chains. Every entry covers one CDR3 protein and lists the most common genes and DNA from its rows. The V and J calls come from TCRdb's annotation, not from the publication. Recorded for this sample are over 950,000 distinct CDR3 sequences; roughly two fifths of them occurred a single time. Of the sample, under 15% falls within the top ten clones.

V loses 0 bases, J loses 0 bases, and the germline ends lie 9 bases apart. There are 14 amino acids in the CDR3, from cysteine to phenylalanine inclusive. Only the CDR3 DNA is retained, 42 bases long and in frame from the first base. For CDR1 and CDR2, the germline V gene (reference sequence) lists DFQATT and SNEGSKA. The source is a man in his late teens or twenties in good health. The sample was blood. The chain is assembled from TRBV20-1 and TRBJ2-7; a confident D gene designation cannot be given. The sequenced DNA: TGCAGTGCTAGAGACCAGATAAGCTCCTACGAGCAGTACTTC. Its translation reads: CSARDQISSYEQYF.